The rows below give T cell receptor beta chains drawn from one sample of a study of blood T cells in healthy people across ages. Via MiXCR, TCRdb re-called the 5' RACE reads, giving one row per CDR3 protein. The data show 800,000 or so distinct CDR3 sequences, approximately 25% seen once. These records were also assigned to another study, of T cells of mothers and their children.

The sequenced material came from blood. The origin of the receptors is a boy aged 5-17 years in good health. CDR3s include the opening cysteine and the closing phenylalanine or tryptophan. Fields, in order: V gene, J gene, D gene, clone size, CDR3 protein, CDR3 DNA. The D gene is left open where the match is weak. Expanded clones get a size class; other rows say once, few or many, or leave the size out.

TRBV7-2	TRBJ2-7	-	few	CASSLGPQPYEQYF	TGTGCCAGCAGCTTAGGGCCCCAACCCTACGAGCAGTACTTC
TRBV4-3	TRBJ1-1	-	-	CASSPKAADEAFF	TGCGCCAGCAGCCCCAAGGCGGCAGACGAAGCTTTCTTT
TRBV7-2	TRBJ1-4	-	-	CASSPGTSDEKLFF	TGTGCCAGCAGCCCCGGGACATCAGATGAAAAACTGTTTTTT
TRBV7-6	TRBJ2-4	TRBD2	-	CASSLGDGGDVKNIQYF	TGTGCCAGCAGCTTAGGGGACGGGGGGGACGTTAAAAACATTCAGTACTTC
TRBV6-2/TRBV6-3	TRBJ1-1	-	few	CASSARDDAGEAFF	TGTGCCAGCAGTGCCCGGGACGACGCCGGTGAAGCTTTCTTT
TRBV25-1	TRBJ1-2	TRBD1	once	CASCERGQPRHGYTF	TGTGCCAGCTGTGAAAGGGGACAGCCGAGACATGGCTACACCTTC
TRBV28	TRBJ2-3	-	-	CASSGTLYTDTQYF	TGTGCCAGCAGCGGGACACTCTACACAGATACGCAGTATTTT
TRBV29-1	TRBJ2-1	TRBD1	-	CSVWEWDSSYNEQFF	TGCAGCGTGTGGGAATGGGACAGCTCCTACAATGAGCAGTTCTTC
TRBV11-1	TRBJ1-1	-	few	CASNIGGGTEAFF	TGTGCCAGTAACATCGGCGGCGGCACTGAAGCTTTCTTT
TRBV7-2	TRBJ1-5	TRBD1	-	CASSLGWGQGAGQPQHF	TGTGCCAGCAGCTTAGGGTGGGGACAGGGAGCCGGCCAGCCCCAGCATTTT
TRBV3-1	TRBJ2-7	-	-	CASSQLLQREQYF	TGTGCCAGCAGCCAATTACTCCAGCGCGAGCAGTACTTC
TRBV14	TRBJ2-7	-	few	CASSRGQLAYEQYF	TGTGCCAGCAGCCGCGGACAGCTAGCCTACGAGCAGTACTTC
TRBV7-9	TRBJ1-1	TRBD1	-	CASSLATGTAEAFF	TGTGCCAGCAGCTTAGCGACTGGGACAGCTGAAGCTTTCTTT
TRBV20-1	TRBJ1-5	-	-	CSAKDRLINQPQHF	TGCAGTGCTAAAGACAGGCTTATCAATCAGCCTCAGCATTTT
TRBV9	TRBJ1-1	TRBD1	few	CASSPTGGETEAFF	TGTGCCAGCAGCCCGACAGGGGGTGAAACTGAAGCTTTCTTT
TRBV20-1	TRBJ2-3	-	-	CSASLSGGTDTQYF	TGCAGTGCTAGTTTGAGCGGAGGCACAGATACGCAGTATTTT
TRBV7-2	TRBJ2-3	TRBD2	-	CASSATSGLTDTQYF	TGTGCCAGCAGCGCAACTAGCGGGCTTACAGATACGCAGTATTTT
TRBV6-6	TRBJ2-7	-	few	CASSPKGRSYEQYF	TGTGCCAGCAGCCCTAAAGGGAGGTCCTACGAGCAGTACTTC
TRBV10-3	TRBJ2-5	-	-	CAISESQSAQETQYF	TGTGCCATCAGTGAGTCACAATCGGCCCAAGAGACCCAGTACTTC
TRBV20-1	TRBJ1-5	-	-	CSAREYRRYSNQPQHF	TGCAGTGCTAGAGAGTACAGGAGGTATAGCAATCAGCCCCAGCATTTT
TRBV12-3/TRBV12-4	TRBJ1-4	-	-	CASSLGVRSNEKLFF	TGTGCCAGCAGTTTAGGCGTCAGATCTAATGAAAAACTGTTTTTT
TRBV6-5	TRBJ1-1	-	-	CASNPGGKTEAFF	TGTGCCAGCAACCCTGGGGGGAAAACTGAAGCTTTCTTT
TRBV28	TRBJ2-3	TRBD1	once	CAGSTPGQGTDTQYF	TGTGCCGGCAGCACCCCGGGACAGGGAACAGATACGCAGTATTTT
TRBV28	TRBJ1-2	-	many	CASSLDLGGNGYTF	TGTGCCAGCAGTTTGGACCTTGGGGGGAATGGCTACACCTTC
TRBV7-2	TRBJ1-2	-	-	CASSYTGKGYTF	TGTGCCAGCAGCTACACAGGGAAGGGCTACACCTTC
TRBV7-2	TRBJ2-3	-	-	CASSLEAEDTQYF	TGTGCCAGCAGCTTAGAAGCGGAAGATACGCAGTATTTT
TRBV5-1	TRBJ2-5	-	few	CASSSWGAQQETQYF	TGCGCCAGCAGTTCGTGGGGCGCCCAGCAAGAGACCCAGTACTTC
TRBV27	TRBJ1-1	TRBD1	-	CASSPMRLTGPGVEAFF	TGTGCCAGCAGCCCTATGCGGTTGACAGGGCCAGGGGTTGAAGCTTTCTTT
TRBV6-6	TRBJ1-2	-	-	CASSPAGDGIYGYTF	TGTGCCAGCAGTCCCGCCGGCGACGGGATCTATGGCTACACCTTC
TRBV28	TRBJ2-1	-	few	CASRKGSEQFF	TGTGCCAGCAGAAAGGGAAGCGAGCAGTTCTTC
TRBV14	TRBJ2-1	-	-	CASSQVQSSYNEQFF	TGTGCCAGCAGCCAAGTGCAGAGCTCCTACAATGAGCAGTTCTTC
TRBV25-1	TRBJ2-2	TRBD2	-	CASRRGGLAGASGELFF	TGTGCCAGCAGGAGGGGAGGGCTAGCGGGAGCGTCCGGGGAGCTGTTTTTT